The 18 T cell receptor beta chains listed next were all sequenced from one sample in a study of T cell repertoires in cytomegalovirus infection. TCRdb fed the reads into MiXCR, producing one record per CDR3 protein. The profile shows 650,000 to 900,000 distinct CDR3 sequences, 29% of them singletons. No cognate antigen is known for these TCRs. The sample was cultured CD8+ T cells from PBMCs, taken from culture after CMV antigen stimulation. The receptors were sampled from a human donor in good health (CMV status not recorded). Some clones in this sample may be carry-over from other donors' samples.

This clonotype appeared a single time. This chain links TRBV7-9 with TRBJ2-5; D unclear. The CDR3 runs 13 residues. The germline V and J ends were trimmed by 5 bases and 5 bases, with 12 bases remaining between them. The germline CDR1 and CDR2 sequences are SEHNR and FQNEAQ (reference sequence). The CDR3 nucleotides are TGTGCCAGCAGCCCTACCTTAAGGGAGACCCAGTACTTC. Its protein product is CASSPTLRETQYF.

There are many counts of this clonotype. In DNA, the CDR3 is TGTGCCAGCAGTCTTATGGGGGAGGAGACCCAGTACTTC. Its translation: CASSLMGEETQYF. This chain connects TRBV7-2 to TRBJ2-5, with D possibly being TRBD1 or TRBD2 (5 bases each). Germline-derived CDR1 and CDR2 are SGHTA and FQGNSA. The CDR3 extends over 13 amino acids. V was trimmed by 6 bases and J by 5 bases, leaving 13 bases between them.

V and J are TRBV5-6 and TRBJ2-7, with TRBD1 as a possible D gene (5 bases). CDR1 is SGHDT, CDR2 YYEEEE, per germline. V was cut by 4 bases and J by 2 bases, with 13 bases left in between. The CDR3 extends over 14 amino acids. CDR3 nucleotide sequence: TGTGCCAGCAGCGCCAGACAGTCTGCCTACGAGCAGTACGTC. Its translation is CASSARQSAYEQYV.

This CDR3 reads CASYRETEAFF. The DNA for the CDR3 is TGTGCCAGTTACAGGGAAACTGAAGCTTTCTTT. The gene calls are TRBV6-6 and TRBJ1-1; maybe TRBD1 (6 bases). This CDR3 has 11 residues. Germline V gives CDR1 MNHNY, CDR2 SVGAGI (reference sequence). Trimming took 9 bases from V and 5 from J, leaving 10 bases between them.

This clonotype showed up just a few times. The V gene is TRBV19, the J gene TRBJ2-5; D uncertain. V was cut by 3 bases and J by 5 bases, with 10 bases left in between. The CDR3 runs to 13 residues. Germline CDR1 is LNHDA and CDR2 is SQIVND (reference sequence). The CDR3 DNA reads as TGTGCCAGTAGTATGACGGGCACGGAGACCCAGTACTTC. Protein: CASSMTGTETQYF.

This clonotype was seen a handful of times. The rearrangement uses TRBV25-1 and TRBJ2-4; the match to TRBD2 covers 9 bases. The V gene end was trimmed by 2 bases and the J gene end by 3 bases; junction bases not matched to a gene: 2. Per the germline V gene, CDR1 is MGHDK and CDR2 is SYGVNS. This CDR3 has 15 amino acids. The CDR3 sequence: CASSERRGGKNIQYF. The CDR3 region has the DNA TGTGCCAGCAGTGAACGGCGGGGGGGCAAAAACATTCAGTACTTC.

The V call is TRBV19, the J call TRBJ2-3; 14 positions match TRBD2. The CDR3 runs to 16 residues. With V trimmed by 2 bases and J by 4 bases, 2 bases remained unmatched. Germline CDR1 LNHDA, CDR2 SQIVND (reference sequence). CDR3 nucleotide sequence: TGTGCCAGTAGTATACCGGGACTAGCGGGGGCAGATACGCAGTATTTT. It translates to CASSIPGLAGADTQYF.

V gene TRBV7-9 combines with J gene TRBJ2-5; possible D gene TRBD1, 5 bases. V was clipped by 8 bases and J by 5 bases, with 24 bases between them. CDR1 and CDR2 (germline): SEHNR, FQNEAQ (reference sequence). The CDR3 totals 16 residues. The CDR3 coding sequence is TGTGCCAGCGGCGAAAAGGAATGGGGCTCCCGGGAGACCCAGTACTTC. Translation: CASGEKEWGSRETQYF.

The table lists this clonotype with a few counts. V usage is TRBV11-2 and J usage is TRBJ2-1; D uncertain. CDR3 size: 17 residues. CDR1 and CDR2 from the germline V gene are SGHAT and FQNNGV. The V gene lost 0 bases and the J gene lost 0 bases, with 12 bases spanning the gap. In DNA form, the CDR3 reads TGTGCCAGCAGCTTAGATCCCAGAGAAAGCTCCTACAATGAGCAGTTCTTC. Protein sequence: CASSLDPRESSYNEQFF.

There are a few counts of this clonotype. V usage is TRBV7-9 and J usage is TRBJ2-7; 9 nucleotides line up with TRBD1. The CDR3 spans 15 residues. V was pared by 6 bases and J by 2 bases, with 8 bases of the junction left unmatched. The germline V gene has CDR1 SEHNR and CDR2 FQNEAQ (reference sequence). The CDR3 region has the DNA TGTGCCAGCAGTTCCGGGACAGGGAGGACCTACGAGCAGTACGTC. Its translation: CASSSGTGRTYEQYV.

The V call is TRBV9, the J call TRBJ2-2, with 7 bases lining up with TRBD1. Unmatched junction bases numbered 6, after V lost 2 bases and J lost 5 bases. Germline assignment: CDR1 SGDLS and CDR2 YYNGEE. This CDR3 is built from 15 residues. The CDR3 DNA follows: TGTGCCAGCAGCGTTACAGGGGCGGTGACCGGGGAGCTGTTTTTT. This translates into CASSVTGAVTGELFF.

The genes are TRBV6-1 and TRBJ2-1, with D possibly TRBD2 on 5 matching bases. This CDR3 is built from 14 residues. Germline-derived CDR1 and CDR2 are MNHNS and SASEGT. The V end was cut by 5 bases, the J end by 4 bases, with 12 bases between. The CDR3 sequence: CASSYPGLYNEQFF. The DNA of the CDR3 is TGTGCCAGCAGTTACCCCGGACTTTACAATGAGCAGTTCTTC.

The gene calls are TRBV27 and TRBJ1-2, with a possible D match to TRBD1 (5 bases). Trimming took 6 bases from V and 0 from J, leaving 14 bases between them. Germline CDR1 reads MNHEY; CDR2 reads SMNVEV (reference sequence). This CDR3 is built from 15 residues. CDR3 amino acids: CASRKRDGSNYGYTF. The CDR3 region has the DNA TGTGCCAGCAGAAAACGGGACGGATCTAACTATGGCTACACCTTC.

V gene TRBV6-2 or TRBV6-3 combines with J gene TRBJ1-1; D is perhaps TRBD1 (6 bases). The CDR3 length is 10 residues. The germline V and J ends were trimmed by 8 bases and 8 bases, with 9 bases remaining between them. The germline CDR1 and CDR2 sequences are MNHEY and SVGEGT. The CDR3, as DNA: TGTGCCAGCCTCGGACAGGAAGCTTTCTTT. Its protein product is CASLGQEAFF.

This clonotype was counted between two and nine times. The rearrangement joins TRBV27 to TRBJ2-5; 7 nucleotides line up with TRBD1. Unmatched junction bases numbered 10, after V lost 4 bases and J lost 5 bases. Germline V gene data show CDR1 as MNHEY and CDR2 as SMNVEV (reference sequence). CDR3 length: 15 amino acids. The chain's CDR3 is CASSYDRERMETQYF. In DNA form, the CDR3 reads TGTGCCAGCAGTTATGACAGGGAGCGTATGGAGACCCAGTACTTC.

This chain uses TRBV27 with TRBJ1-2, with 7 bases lining up with TRBD1. Per germline, CDR1 MNHEY and CDR2 SMNVEV (reference sequence). The trim removed 6 bases at V and 6 bases at J, leaving 10 bases unmatched. This CDR3 spans 14 amino acids. The CDR3 spells CASSFGQAVDGYTF. The CDR3 coding sequence is TGTGCCAGCAGCTTCGGACAGGCGGTTGATGGCTACACCTTC.

The chain couples TRBV6-2 or TRBV6-3 to TRBJ2-1; no reliable D call. This CDR3 contains 13 residues. Germline V gives CDR1 MNHEY, CDR2 SVGEGT. Trimming pared 2 bases from V and 4 bases from J, leaving 6 bases between. In nucleotides, the CDR3 is TGTGCCAGCAGTTACGTGAGGTACAATGAGCAGTTCTTC. This encodes CASSYVRYNEQFF.

This clonotype was observed at least ten times. The V call is TRBV7-2, the J call TRBJ1-6; no clear D gene. The CDR3 runs 14 residues. CDR1 SGHTA and CDR2 FQGNSA come from the germline V gene. The V end was cut by 1 base, the J end by 6 bases, with 7 bases between. The chain's CDR3 is CASSLVGSNSPLHF. The DNA for the CDR3 is TGTGCCAGCAGCTTAGTAGGGAGTAATTCACCCCTCCACTTT.